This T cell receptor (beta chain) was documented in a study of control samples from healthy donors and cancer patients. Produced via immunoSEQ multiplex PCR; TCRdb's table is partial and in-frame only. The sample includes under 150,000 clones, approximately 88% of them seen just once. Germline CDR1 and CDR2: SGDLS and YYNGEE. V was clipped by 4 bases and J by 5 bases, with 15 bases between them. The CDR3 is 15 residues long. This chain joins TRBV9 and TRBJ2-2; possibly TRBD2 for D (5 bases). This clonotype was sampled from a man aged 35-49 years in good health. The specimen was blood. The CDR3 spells CASSTARGLTGELFF. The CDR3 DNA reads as TGTGCCAGCAGCACAGCGCGCGGACTGACCGGGGAGCTGTTTTTT.